The TCR beta chain described here comes from a study of T cell clones after liver transplantation. Study context: Three of the eight recipients were HCV-positive; the rest had non-autoimmune, non-viral transplant indications.

V was shortened by 3 bases and J by 0 bases, with 18 bases between the two germline ends. Germline values: CDR1 KGHSH, CDR2 LQKENI. This CDR3 comprises 18 residues. Sequencing used immunoSEQ multiplex PCR; TCRdb keeps in-frame clones, though not all of them. This repertoire shows nearly 25,000 clones, about three quarters found once; its top ten account for roughly 2.8%. The sequences come from CD4+ T cells from blood, collected before liver transplant. This clonotype was obtained from a human donor who received a liver transplant. This chain links TRBV18 with TRBJ1-3; tentatively, D is TRBD1 (6 bases). DNA of the CDR3: TGTGCCAGCTCACCGTTTACGTCCGGGACAAACTCTGGAAACACCATATATTTT. Translation gives CASSPFTSGTNSGNTIYF.